One and the same sample provided the 31 T cell receptor beta chains below, sequenced in a study of cytomegalovirus exposure and HLA in healthy donors. The study ran its PCR with 60 Vbeta and 13 Jbeta primers. The repertoire was sequenced with immunoSEQ multiplex PCR; TCRdb's copy has only in-frame clones and lacks some. The table includes approximately 150,000 clones, around 80% detected once. Sequenced input: PBMCs. The receptors shown here come from a male donor in good health and CMV-seronegative.

This sequence joins TRBV7-2 and TRBJ2-7; TRBD2 aligns across 9 bases. CDR3 length: 16 amino acids. V was clipped by 2 bases and J by 6 bases; unmatched bases: 11. The germline gives CDR1 SGHTA, CDR2 FQGNSA. The CDR3 sequence is CASSLRDLGGRGEQYF. CDR3 nucleotide sequence: TGTGCCAGCAGCTTAAGGGATCTGGGCGGGAGGGGCGAGCAGTACTTC.

This clone was seen more than once but under ten times. The chain carries TRBV30 and TRBJ1-1, with TRBD1 as a possible D gene (6 bases). Looked up from germline, CDR1 is GTSNPN and CDR2 is SVGIG (reference sequence). V lost 5 bases and J lost 11, with 12 bases in between. This CDR3 has 10 amino acids. This CDR3 reads CAWGNRAAFF. DNA for the CDR3: TGTGCCTGGGGTAACAGGGCTGCTTTCTTT.

V and J are TRBV27 and TRBJ2-3, with D unresolved. The germline V and J ends were trimmed by 0 bases and 0 bases, with 4 bases remaining between them. The CDR3 is 14 amino acids. From germline, CDR1 is MNHEY and CDR2 SMNVEV (reference sequence). Here the CDR3 reads CASSLSESTDTQYF. CDR3 DNA sequence: TGTGCCAGCAGTTTATCCGAGAGCACAGATACGCAGTATTTT.

Note on this clone: Other DNA sequences in this sample translate to the same CDR3. The J gene is TRBJ1-1, the V gene TRBV7-2; possible D gene TRBD1, 5 bases. This CDR3 is 13 amino acids long. Germline V lookup: CDR1 SGHTA, CDR2 FQGNSA. Trimming took off 5 bases at V and 1 base at J, with 8 bases between the two ends. CDR3 sequence: CASSSDRNTEAFF. The CDR3, as DNA: TGTGCCAGCAGCAGTGACAGGAACACTGAAGCTTTCTTT. Complete variable domain (other parts from reference TRBV7-2 and TRBJ1-1): GAGVSQSPSNKVTEKGKDVELRCDPISGHTALYWYRQSLGQGLEFLIYFQGNSAPDKSGLPSDRFSAERTGGSVSTLTIQRTQQEDSAVYLCASSSDRNTEAFFGQGTRLTVV.

The gene calls are TRBV5-5 and TRBJ2-7, with a weak D call TRBD2 (6 bases). Trimming pared 2 bases from V and 0 bases from J, leaving 9 bases between. CDR3 length: 14 residues. CDR1 is SGHKS, CDR2 YYEKEE, per germline (reference sequence). CDR3 residues: CASSLHGSSYEQYF. In DNA, the CDR3 is TGTGCCAGCAGCTTACACGGGAGCTCCTACGAGCAGTACTTC.

The chain combines TRBV7-9 with TRBJ2-1, with 8 positions matching TRBD1. CDR3 length: 15 amino acids. Germline V gene lookup returns CDR1 SEHNR and CDR2 FQNEAQ (reference sequence). V gave up 4 bases and J gave up 4 bases; unmatched junction bases: 6. Here the CDR3 reads CASSSRGQGYNEQFF. The DNA of the CDR3 is TGTGCCAGCAGCTCCAGGGGGCAAGGGTACAATGAGCAGTTCTTC.

The V call is TRBV9, the J call TRBJ2-1, with 10 positions matching TRBD2. J gave up 5 bases and V 3 bases, and 8 bases lay outside the gene matches. The CDR3 is 16 amino acids. The germline CDR1 and CDR2 sequences are SGDLS and YYNGEE. The CDR3: CASSEMSGRGNNEQFF. CDR3 DNA sequence: TGTGCCAGCAGCGAAATGAGCGGGAGGGGGAACAATGAGCAGTTCTTC.

This clone has just one count. The CDR3 here is CASSLGAGEGEQYF. Here the CDR3 DNA reads TGTGCCAGCAGTTTGGGAGCGGGAGAGGGTGAGCAGTACTTC. The gene calls are TRBV28 and TRBJ2-7, with 8 positions matching TRBD2. Looked up from germline, CDR1 is MDHEN and CDR2 is SYDVKM. V lost 3 bases, J lost 7 bases, and 8 bases stayed unmatched. This CDR3 is built from 14 residues.

CDR3 protein: CAISESISGTGGNQPQHF. In DNA form, the CDR3 reads TGTGCCATCAGTGAGTCCATATCCGGGACAGGAGGAAATCAGCCCCAGCATTTT. V gene TRBV10-3 combines with J gene TRBJ1-5; 8 bases fit TRBD1. The germline CDR1 and CDR2 sequences are ENHRY and SYGVKD. With V trimmed by 0 bases and J by 4 bases, 11 bases remained unmatched. The CDR3 contains 18 residues.

The rearrangement uses TRBV19 and TRBJ1-5; D unclear. Looked up from germline, CDR1 is LNHDA and CDR2 is SQIVND (reference sequence). Trimming removed 5 bases from V and 7 bases from J, with 12 bases in between. The CDR3 totals 13 residues. CDR3 in amino acids: CASSPGLTQPQHF. The CDR3 coding sequence is TGTGCCAGTAGTCCTGGACTTACCCAGCCCCAGCATTTT.

In DNA form, the CDR3 reads TGTGCCAGCAGCTCCCCGACAGGGGGGTCCTCCTACGAGCAGTACTTC. Translating gives CASSSPTGGSSYEQYF. The genes are TRBV6-6 and TRBJ2-7; TRBD1 aligns across 9 bases. CDR1 MNHNY and CDR2 SVGAGI come from the germline V gene (reference sequence). The CDR3 runs to 16 residues. J gave up 0 bases and V 6 bases, and 9 bases lay outside the gene matches.

CDR3 loop: CASSLSWRGEQYF. The CDR3 coding sequence is TGCGCCAGCAGCTTGAGCTGGCGGGGGGAGCAGTACTTC. J is TRBJ2-5 and V is TRBV5-1; 8 bases are a match to TRBD2. The germline gives CDR1 SGHRS, CDR2 YFSETQ. V shed 1 base and J 11 bases; nucleotides not matched to a gene: 7. The CDR3 consists of 13 residues. Filled out from reference TRBV5-1 and TRBJ2-5, the complete variable domain reads KAGVTQTPRYLIKTRGQQVTLSCSPISGHRSVSWYQQTPGQGLQFLFEYFSETQRNKGNFPGRFSGRQFSNSRSEMNVSTLELGDSALYLCASSLSWRGEQYFGPGTRLLVL.

The V gene is TRBV18, the J gene TRBJ1-3, with 7 bases identical to TRBD1. The V gene's germline CDR1 is KGHSH and CDR2 LQKENI. V lost 4 bases, J lost 0 bases, and 6 bases stayed unmatched. The CDR3 length is 16 residues. The CDR3 sequence is CASSQGQESSGNTIYF. CDR3 bases: TGTGCCAGCTCACAAGGACAGGAGAGCTCTGGAAACACCATATATTTT.

There are a few counts of this clone. The chain has TRBV6-6 and TRBJ2-2, with a possible D match to TRBD2 (6 bases). The CDR3 contains 16 residues. V shed 2 bases and J shed 4 bases, with 14 bases lying between them. In germline, CDR1 is MNHNY, CDR2 SVGAGI (reference sequence). For the CDR3, the DNA is TGTGCCAGCAGTTACCCGAGCGACGGGGGCACCGGGGAGCTGTTTTTT. This codes for CASSYPSDGGTGELFF.

The V gene is TRBV27, the J gene TRBJ1-2, with TRBD1 identical over 8 bases. The J segment lost 4 bases and the V segment lost 6 bases, leaving 7 bases of the junction unmatched. The CDR3 has 14 residues. Germline CDR1 MNHEY, CDR2 SMNVEV (reference sequence). The CDR3: CASRSDRDFYGYTF. CDR3 DNA: TGTGCCAGCAGGTCGGACAGGGACTTCTATGGCTACACCTTC.

The chain has TRBV4-2 and TRBJ2-1; D not certain. Germline V lookup: CDR1 LGHNA, CDR2 YNFKEQ. The V end was cut by 4 bases, the J end by 0 bases, with 10 bases between. This CDR3 is 15 amino acids long. The CDR3, as DNA: TGTGCCAGCAGCCCCGTCCTAAGCTCCTACAATGAGCAGTTCTTC. It specifies CASSPVLSSYNEQFF.

V usage is TRBV6-6 and J usage is TRBJ1-2, with a weak D call TRBD1 (6 bases). CDR1 is MNHNY and CDR2 is SVGAGI in the germline V gene (reference sequence). The CDR3 has 12 residues. V lost 10 bases and J 3 bases, leaving 12 bases between the germline ends. The CDR3, as DNA: TGTGCCACCCGGGACACCTACTATGGCTACACCTTC. Protein sequence: CATRDTYYGYTF.

This clone was seen a single time. V is TRBV27 and J is TRBJ1-1, with a possible D match to TRBD1 (5 bases). Trimming took off 2 bases at V and 3 bases at J, with 13 bases between the two ends. Germline CDR1 and CDR2: MNHEY and SMNVEV (reference sequence). The CDR3 extends over 15 amino acids. As DNA, the CDR3 is TGTGCCAGCAGTTTAGCGGGGGGTGGGTACACTGAAGCTTTCTTT. This gives the protein CASSLAGGGYTEAFF.

The gene calls are TRBV7-9 and TRBJ2-3; TRBD2 matches at 16 bases. Germline assignment: CDR1 SEHNR and CDR2 FQNEAQ (reference sequence). Trimming removed 5 bases from V and 6 bases from J; junction bases left unmatched: 11. There are 18 residues in the CDR3. In DNA, the CDR3 is TGTGCCAGCAGCGTCCCGGGACTAGCGGGGGGGTCCACGGATACGCAGTATTTT. Residues: CASSVPGLAGGSTDTQYF.

The V gene is TRBV7-8, the J gene TRBJ2-7; possible D gene TRBD1, 6 bases. The germline V gene has CDR1 SGHVS and CDR2 FQNEAQ. CDR3 size: 16 residues. V was pared by 3 bases and J by 3 bases, with 18 bases between. CDR3 nucleotides: TGTGCCAGCAGCTTCCTCCCCGGGACACAAGTCTACGAGCAGTACTTC. This translates into CASSFLPGTQVYEQYF.

The V call is TRBV7-3, the J call TRBJ2-2; 7 nucleotides align to TRBD2. Germline CDR1 and CDR2: SGHTA and FQGTGA. The V and J ends lost 2 bases and 10 bases, in that order; junction bases with no gene match: 10. There are 15 residues in the CDR3. The CDR3 is CASSLRAASGPELFF. Written as DNA, the CDR3 is TGTGCCAGCAGCTTACGGGCGGCTAGCGGTCCGGAGCTGTTTTTT.

The chain combines TRBV11-2 with TRBJ2-1; possible D gene TRBD2, 6 bases. This CDR3 region has 12 residues. Deletions cut 8 bases from V and 8 bases from J, with 13 bases between. Germline V gene lookup returns CDR1 SGHAT and CDR2 FQNNGV. Here the CDR3 DNA reads TGTGCCAGCTCACGGAGGGGCGATGAGCAGTTCTTC. It encodes CASSRRGDEQFF. The full variable domain, completed using reference TRBV11-2 and TRBJ2-1, is EAGVAQSPRYKIIEKRQSVAFWCNPISGHATLYWYQQILGQGPKLLIQFQNNGVVDDSQLPKDRFSAERLKGVDSTLKIQPAKLEDSAVYLCASSRRGDEQFFGPGTRLTVL.

V gene TRBV7-3 combines with J gene TRBJ1-2, with a possible D match to TRBD1 (6 bases). Trimming took 2 bases from V and 8 from J, leaving 15 bases between them. Germline V gene sequence: CDR1 SGHTA, CDR2 FQGTGA. This CDR3 is 14 amino acids long. CDR3 residues: CASSLEGTLGGYTF. The CDR3 coding sequence is TGTGCCAGCAGCTTAGAAGGGACATTAGGCGGCTACACCTTC.

The genes are TRBV12-5 and TRBJ2-1, with 9 bases identical to TRBD1. J lost 5 bases, V lost 2 bases, and 4 bases had no gene match. The germline V gene has CDR1 LGHNT and CDR2 FRNRAP. CDR3 length: 15 residues. In DNA, the CDR3 is TGTGCTAGTGGTTTGACGACAGGGGGGCACAATGAGCAGTTCTTC. This encodes CASGLTTGGHNEQFF. Filled out from reference TRBV12-5 and TRBJ2-1, the complete variable domain reads DARVTQTPRHKVTEMGQEVTMRCQPILGHNTVFWYRQTMMQGLELLAYFRNRAPLDDSGMPKDRFSAEMPDATLATLKIQPSEPRDSAVYFCASGLTTGGHNEQFFGPGTRLTVL.

V usage is TRBV19 and J usage is TRBJ1-2, with D maybe TRBD1 (5 bases). The CDR3 contains 12 residues. The V end was cut by 2 bases, the J end by 6 bases, with 7 bases between. In germline, CDR1 is LNHDA, CDR2 SQIVND (reference sequence). CDR3 sequence reads: CASSILGDGYTF. The CDR3 DNA reads TGTGCCAGTAGTATATTAGGGGATGGCTACACCTTC.

This chain connects TRBV27 to TRBJ2-1, with a tentative D call TRBD1 (5 bases). The germline gives CDR1 MNHEY, CDR2 SMNVEV (reference sequence). V gave up 4 bases and J gave up 8 bases, with 9 bases separating them. The CDR3 consists of 12 residues. The CDR3 reads CASSYRGDEQFF. DNA for the CDR3: TGTGCCAGCAGTTATAGGGGCGATGAGCAGTTCTTC.

The chain employs TRBV28 and TRBJ2-7; D remains unclear. Trimming shortened V by 6 bases and J by 3 bases, and 9 bases separated the two germline ends. This CDR3 has 12 residues. CDR1 is MDHEN, CDR2 SYDVKM, per germline. CDR3 in amino acids: CASSPPGYEQYF. CDR3 coding DNA: TGTGCCAGCAGCCCGCCAGGCTACGAGCAGTACTTC.

The rearrangement joins TRBV4-1 to TRBJ2-7; D remains unclear. The germline V gene has CDR1 MGHRA and CDR2 YSYEKL. Deletions cut 3 bases from V and 3 bases from J, with 6 bases between. The CDR3 loop spans 12 amino acids. The CDR3 loop is CASSHYGYEQYF. CDR3 DNA sequence: TGCGCCAGCAGCCATTACGGCTACGAGCAGTACTTC.

With respect to this clone: A read error may account for a junction end that differs from germline. The same CDR3 also results from other DNA sequences found in this sample. The CDR3 protein is CASSLSQGMNTEAFF. DNA for the CDR3: TGTGCCAGCAGTTTATCGCAGGGAATGAACACTGAAGCCTTCTTT. This chain uses TRBV27 with TRBJ1-1; D perhaps matches TRBD1 (5 bases). Germline V gives CDR1 MNHEY, CDR2 SMNVEV (reference sequence). This CDR3 is 15 amino acids long.

This clone appeared a single time. The gene calls are TRBV5-8 and TRBJ2-5; D remains unclear. The CDR3 totals 11 residues. Germline V CDR1 and CDR2: SGHTS, YDEGEE. Trimming removed 2 bases at V and 5 bases at J, with 4 bases between. The CDR3 spells CASSFIETQYF. The CDR3 bases are TGTGCCAGCAGCTTTATCGAGACCCAGTACTTC.

The chain links TRBV7-9 to TRBJ1-5; the D gene is possibly TRBD1 (5 bases). The CDR3 contains 13 residues. CDR1 and CDR2 (germline): SEHNR, FQNEAQ (reference sequence). Between the trimmed V and J ends, which lost 6 bases and 4 bases, there was a span of 10 bases. This CDR3 is CASRMTENQPQHF. The CDR3 DNA sequence: TGTGCCAGCAGGATGACAGAAAATCAGCCCCAGCATTTT.